The sequence of this TCR beta chain was determined in a study of long-term antiretroviral therapy in people with HIV. Study summary: Of all samples, the earliest predate the 2015 immediate-ART recommendation by about a decade. General study points: Dominating the repertoire at all time points were the clones that expanded before ART. Dating from the mid-2000s to the late 2010s, the blood was possibly obtained under older ART regimens.

Assay version v3.0 of immunoSEQ was used, and it was run at survey level. The assay was immunoSEQ multiplex PCR, and TCRdb's table has in-frame clones only and misses some. The sample consists of 25,000 to 30,000 clones, over 85% of them appearing once. The CDR3 runs to 14 residues. Germline assignment: CDR1 SGHTA and CDR2 FQGNSA. V was clipped by 5 bases and J by 4 bases, with 15 bases between them. In regard to this clone: The antigen remains undetermined.

Sequencing was performed on unsorted PBMCs, taken 1.8 years after starting antiretroviral therapy. The clonotype comes from a woman younger than 35 with HIV. V usage is TRBV7-2 and J usage is TRBJ2-7, with D perhaps TRBD1 or TRBD2 (5 bases each). CDR3 in DNA: TGTGCCAGCAGCGGGACCGGGAACCCTTACGAGCAGTACTTC. Protein product: CASSGTGNPYEQYF.